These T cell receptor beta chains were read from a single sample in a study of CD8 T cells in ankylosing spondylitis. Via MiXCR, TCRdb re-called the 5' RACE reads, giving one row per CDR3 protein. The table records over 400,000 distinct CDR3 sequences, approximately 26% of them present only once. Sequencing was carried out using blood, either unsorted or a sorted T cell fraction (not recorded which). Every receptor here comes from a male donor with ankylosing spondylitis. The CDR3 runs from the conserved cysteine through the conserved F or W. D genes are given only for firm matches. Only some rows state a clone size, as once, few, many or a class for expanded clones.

TGTGCCAGCAGCTTAGGTAGCGGGAGGGGGTATGAGCAGTTCTTC,CASSLGSGRGYEQFF,TRBD2,.,TRBJ2-1,TRBV7-2
TGTGCCAGCAGCTTGCGATGGGGAAACAATGAGCAGTTCTTC,CASSLRWGNNEQFF,.,.,TRBJ2-1,TRBV7-2
TGTGCCAGCACCGGACTAGAATCGTACAATGAGCAGTTCTTC,CASTGLESYNEQFF,TRBD2,few,TRBJ2-1,TRBV27
TGCAGTGCTAGGAGGGACGGAGGAGGAGGCTACACCTTC,CSARRDGGGGYTF,.,.,TRBJ1-2,TRBV20-1
TGTGCCACCAGTGCGAACGGGCAGGGGGCCCGCCGCACAGATACGCAGTATTTT,CATSANGQGARRTDTQYF,TRBD1,.,TRBJ2-3,TRBV24-1
TGTGCCAGCAGCTTGGAGCGACAGGGAGGAAGCACAGATACGCAGTATTTT,CASSLERQGGSTDTQYF,.,.,TRBJ2-3,TRBV5-6
TGTGCCAGCTCACCATCAGGGGGGGATCAGCCCCAGCATTTT,CASSPSGGDQPQHF,TRBD1,many,TRBJ1-5,TRBV18
TGCGCCAGCAGCTATAGCGGGAGCGAGAATGAGCAGTTCTTC,CASSYSGSENEQFF,TRBD2,many,TRBJ2-1,TRBV5-1
TGCAGTGCCTCCCGAGGGACTAGCGAGCACAATGAGCAGTTCTTC,CSASRGTSEHNEQFF,TRBD2,.,TRBJ2-1,TRBV20-1
TGTGCCAGCAGCTTCCGCGGCAGGGAGGATGGCTACACCTTC,CASSFRGREDGYTF,.,few,TRBJ1-2,TRBV7-9